This T cell receptor beta chain was recovered during a study of regulatory T cells in long-lasting Graves disease. Study-level background: In persistent Graves' disease, antithyroid drugs had been taken for over 5 years and TSH receptor antibodies stayed positive.

The CDR3 covers 13 residues. Study outcomes and limitations: Compared with new cases, persistent Graves' patients showed reduced TCR diversity.

Time point given: persistent/refractory GD, antithyroid drugs over 5 years with positive TRAb. PBMCs provided the RNA from which the TCR library was made. It was by American Thyroid Association guidelines that Graves' disease was diagnosed. On this clonotype itself: As yet, its antigen is unknown. The junction departs from germline at one end; a sequencing error may be responsible.

Arm-PCR of CDR3 regions and iRepertoire HTBI primers were the basis on which TCR beta libraries were built. TCRdb reprocessed the multiplex PCR reads with MiXCR, giving one entry per CDR3 protein. Here the sample spans about 290,000 distinct CDR3 sequences, under 25% being singletons. The specimen comprised peripheral blood mononuclear cells (PBMCs), sampled when the disease was refractory, from a patient treated with antithyroid drugs. The sequence was obtained from a female donor with Graves disease. This rearrangement joins TRBV12-3 or TRBV12-4 to TRBJ2-2, with D perhaps matching TRBD2 (5 bases). The CDR3: CASRPIGTGELFF. The CDR3 bases are TGTGCCAGCAGGCCCATCGGCACCGGGGAACTGTTTTTT.